A single sample gave rise to the 21 T cell receptor beta chains below, sequenced in a study of OX40 agonist ivuxolimab in advanced cancers. TCRdb keeps only in-frame clones here, not all; method: immunoSEQ multiplex PCR. Of more than 55,000 clones listed, about 83% are singletons. Material: CD4+ or CD8+ T cells sorted from blood, obtained in a trial of the OX40 agonist ivuxolimab. All receptors come from an adult with an advanced solid tumor such as melanoma, head and neck, liver or kidney cancer.

The rearrangement uses TRBV5-4 and TRBJ2-7; 7 bases align to TRBD2. Unmatched junction bases numbered 9, after V lost 2 bases and J lost 7 bases. CDR1 and CDR2 (germline): SGHNT, YYREEE (reference sequence). This CDR3 has 14 residues. The CDR3 coding sequence is TGTGCCAGCAGCTTCGGGGACTACCGGGGGGAGCAGTACTTC. Residues: CASSFGDYRGEQYF.

This clone came up once. The CDR3, as DNA: TGTGCCAGCAGTGAAGAATTAGCGGTGTACAATGAGCAGTTCTTC. This sequence encodes CASSEELAVYNEQFF. This chain joins TRBV25-1 and TRBJ2-1; weak D call: TRBD2 (6 bases). The CDR3 loop spans 15 amino acids. Germline V CDR1 and CDR2: MGHDK, SYGVNS. V was cut by 2 bases and J by 4 bases, with 12 bases left in between.

This chain links TRBV5-1 with TRBJ2-1; no clear D. V shed 4 bases and J shed 0 bases, with 11 bases lying between them. CDR1 and CDR2 (germline): SGHRS, YFSETQ. The CDR3 loop spans 15 amino acids. The CDR3 loop is CASSPTPSSYNEQFF. The CDR3, as DNA: TGCGCCAGCAGCCCGACTCCGAGCTCCTACAATGAGCAGTTCTTC.

A few counts support this clone. The chain combines TRBV5-8 with TRBJ2-3; 8 bases fit TRBD1. Trimming took 4 bases from V and 6 from J; bases not matched to a gene: 7. The CDR3 runs to 14 residues. Germline V CDR1 and CDR2: SGHTS, YDEGEE. This CDR3 is CASSPLQGVDTQYF. Written as DNA, the CDR3 is TGTGCCAGCAGCCCTCTACAGGGGGTCGATACGCAGTATTTT.

This clone was detected only once. The CDR3 DNA sequence: TGTGCCAGCAGCTTAGGACAGCCTAGCTCCTACGAGCAGTACTTC. Protein sequence: CASSLGQPSSYEQYF. The V call is TRBV7-2, the J call TRBJ2-7; the D gene is possibly TRBD1 (5 bases). The CDR3 spans 15 residues. CDR1 is SGHTA, CDR2 FQGNSA, per germline. The ends were cut back, 1 base at V and 0 bases at J, with 10 bases in the middle.

The V gene is TRBV19, the J gene TRBJ2-2; D is unclear. Trimming shortened V by 1 base and J by 5 bases, and 29 bases separated the two germline ends. The CDR3 consists of 21 residues. Germline V gene sequence: CDR1 LNHDA, CDR2 SQIVND (reference sequence). The CDR3 protein is CASSIVFSPEVGLSGTGELFF. The CDR3 region has the DNA TGTGCCAGTAGTATAGTCTTCTCCCCCGAGGTTGGTTTAAGTGGGACCGGGGAGCTGTTTTTT.

The chain combines TRBV5-6 with TRBJ1-5; perhaps TRBD1 as D (6 bases). The V end lost 4 bases, the J end lost 1 base, and 9 bases lay between the germline ends. Per the germline V gene, CDR1 is SGHDT and CDR2 is YYEEEE. The CDR3 covers 14 residues. Here the CDR3 reads CASSRGQSNQPQHF. The CDR3 DNA sequence: TGTGCCAGCAGCCGTGGACAGAGCAATCAGCCCCAGCATTTT.

The V call is TRBV4-3, the J call TRBJ1-2; the match to TRBD1 covers 10 bases. Losses at the gene ends were 4 bases for V and 4 bases for J; bases not matched to a gene: 3. Germline-derived CDR1 and CDR2 are LGHNA and YSLEER. CDR3 length equals 14 residues. DNA of the CDR3: TGCGCCAGCAGCCCCCGGACAGGGGGCTATGGCTACACCTTC. Protein product: CASSPRTGGYGYTF.

The V and J genes are TRBV5-8 and TRBJ1-2; the D is unclear. Germline lookup yields CDR1 SGHTS and CDR2 YDEGEE. This CDR3 spans 14 amino acids. Trimming took off 4 bases at V and 7 bases at J, with 17 bases between the two ends. CDR3 sequence (DNA): TGTGCCAGCAGCCTCGTCTCGGCACTGGGTGGCTACACCTTC. Encoded protein: CASSLVSALGGYTF.

V is TRBV7-2 and J is TRBJ2-1; 14 bases are a match to TRBD2. The germline V gene has CDR1 SGHTA and CDR2 FQGNSA. V shed 5 bases, J shed 6 bases, and the junction held 3 bases outside the gene matches. The CDR3 loop spans 15 amino acids. CDR3 sequence reads: CASSPGTSGGNEQFF. The CDR3 nucleotides are TGTGCCAGCAGCCCGGGGACTAGCGGGGGCAATGAGCAGTTCTTC.

This CDR3 reads CASSTLRGEQETQYF. The CDR3 DNA sequence: TGTGCCAGCAGCACGCTACGGGGGGAGCAAGAGACCCAGTACTTC. J is TRBJ2-5 and V is TRBV5-6, with 7 bases lining up with TRBD2. Germline CDR1 and CDR2: SGHDT and YYEEEE. V shed 4 bases and J 2 bases; nucleotides not matched to a gene: 8. The CDR3 loop spans 15 amino acids.

Written as DNA, the CDR3 is TGTGCCACAAGAGACCGGGACAGAGGATATAACTATGGCTACACCTTC. It is translated as CATRDRDRGYNYGYTF. The chain uses TRBV10-3 and TRBJ1-2; the match to TRBD1 covers 7 bases. J was trimmed by 1 base and V by 10 bases; bases with no gene match: 15. Germline loops: CDR1 ENHRY, CDR2 SYGVKD. The CDR3 extends over 16 amino acids.

This chain joins TRBV27 and TRBJ1-1; possibly TRBD1 for D (6 bases). Trimming cost V 5 bases and J 2 bases, with 12 bases left between them. There are 14 residues in the CDR3. Germline V gene data show CDR1 as MNHEY and CDR2 as SMNVEV (reference sequence). Here the CDR3 reads CASSTRGGNTEAFF. Here the CDR3 DNA reads TGTGCCAGCAGTACGAGGGGGGGCAACACTGAAGCTTTCTTT.

The V gene is TRBV7-9, the J gene TRBJ1-2, with 8 bases aligning to TRBD1. Germline loops: CDR1 SEHNR, CDR2 FQNEAQ (reference sequence). Germline trimming cut 6 bases from V and 0 bases from J; bases unmatched to any gene: 9. CDR3 size: 16 residues. CDR3 DNA: TGTGCCAGCAGACCCGACAGGGGTCCAGCTAACTATGGCTACACCTTC. Protein sequence: CASRPDRGPANYGYTF. Variable domain in full (rest from reference TRBV7-9 and TRBJ1-2): DTGVSQNPRHKITKRGQNVTFRCDPISEHNRLYWYRQTLGQGPEFLTYFQNEAQLEKSRLLSDRFSAERPKGSFSTLEIQRTEQGDSAMYLCASRPDRGPANYGYTFGSGTRLTVV.

The CDR3 loop reads CASSQASPRQGNEQFF. The CDR3 DNA reads as TGTGCCAGCAGCCAAGCCTCCCCACGACAGGGTAATGAGCAGTTCTTC. The chain recombines TRBV14 with TRBJ2-1; 7 bases are shared with TRBD1. The CDR3 totals 16 residues. V lost 1 base, J lost 7 bases, and 10 bases stayed unmatched. Germline assignment: CDR1 SGHDN and CDR2 FVKESK. The full variable domain, completed using reference TRBV14 and TRBJ2-1, is EAGVTQFPSHSVIEKGQTVTLRCDPISGHDNLYWYRRVMGKEIKFLLHFVKESKQDESGMPNNRFLAERTGGTYSTLKVQPAELEDSGVYFCASSQASPRQGNEQFFGPGTRLTVL.

The rearrangement links TRBV28 to TRBJ2-7; no definite D call. CDR1 is MDHEN and CDR2 is SYDVKM in the germline V gene. The CDR3 spans 13 residues. V lost 7 bases to trimming and J lost 0 bases, with 10 bases between them. The CDR3 region is CASIDPGSYEQYF. DNA for the CDR3: TGTGCCAGCATCGACCCGGGCTCCTACGAGCAGTACTTC.

The chain couples TRBV27 to TRBJ1-6, with a weak D call TRBD1 (6 bases). V dropped 0 bases and J dropped 5 bases, with 14 bases sitting between them. The germline CDR1 and CDR2 sequences are MNHEY and SMNVEV (reference sequence). The CDR3 is 17 amino acids. CDR3 in DNA: TGTGCCAGCAGTTTATCGCCCAGGGGCTGGAATAATTCACCCCTCCACTTT. As protein: CASSLSPRGWNNSPLHF.

The V call is TRBV18, the J call TRBJ2-5, with D possibly being TRBD2 (5 bases). The CDR3 spans 15 residues. Trimming cost V 4 bases and J 5 bases, with 17 bases left between them. Germline V lookup: CDR1 KGHSH, CDR2 LQKENI. CDR3 protein: CASSRGIAGEETQYF. The DNA for the CDR3 is TGTGCCAGCTCACGAGGTATTGCGGGCGAGGAGACCCAGTACTTC.

J is TRBJ1-3 and V is TRBV5-4; D not certain. This CDR3 comprises 17 residues. Germline CDR1 reads SGHNT; CDR2 reads YYREEE (reference sequence). Between the trimmed V and J ends, which lost 0 bases and 4 bases, there was a span of 17 bases. The CDR3 nucleotides are TGTGCCAGCAGCTTGGGAGGTATACTAACAGCAGGAAACACCATATATTTT. Residues: CASSLGGILTAGNTIYF.

The chain is built from TRBV2 and TRBJ1-6, with D perhaps TRBD1 (5 bases). The V end lost 1 base, the J end lost 5 bases, and 6 bases lay between the germline ends. This CDR3 spans 14 amino acids. CDR1 and CDR2 (germline): SNHLY, FYNNEI. The CDR3 DNA reads as TGTGCCAGCAGTGAAGTGGGGGATAATTCACCCCTCCACTTT. Its translation: CASSEVGDNSPLHF.

In this sample, this clone turned up once. This chain connects TRBV5-6 to TRBJ2-7; tentatively, D is TRBD2 (6 bases). Germline V gene data show CDR1 as SGHDT and CDR2 as YYEEEE. The germline V and J ends were trimmed by 0 bases and 3 bases, with 7 bases remaining between them. The CDR3 extends over 13 amino acids. CDR3 nucleotide sequence: TGTGCCAGCAGCTTGGGCGGGGACTACGAGCAGTACTTC. This encodes CASSLGGDYEQYF.